This TCR beta chain is drawn from a study of T cells in Graves' hyperthyroidism and ophthalmopathy (dated by TCRdb to between 2018 and 2020). Describing the broader study: Peripheral blood was collected at initial diagnosis, before any treatment. To identify distinguishing TCR V-J signatures, a discovery cohort of 100 patients was used, comprising 43 with Graves' ophthalmopathy and under 60 with stable Graves' hyperthyroidism. Prospective prediction of ophthalmopathy was tested in an independent validation cohort consisting of some 19 hyperthyroidism patients and some 16 patients who later progressed to ophthalmopathy. The 100 or so discovery patients were randomly divided into training and test sets at a 7:3 ratio. In addition, the study compared T-cell repertoires in thyroid tissue and in blood from about 6 Graves' hyperthyroidism patients. Following sampling, methimazole starting at 30 mg daily was given to hyperthyroidism patients, and high-dose intravenous methylprednisolone was given to ophthalmopathy patients. According to the paper, TCR Vbeta CDR3 sequencing was carried out on more than 120 peripheral blood samples, which came from 40 to 45 ophthalmopathy, around 74 hyperthyroidism and roughly 17 progressor patients.

The TCR beta CDR3 regions were amplified from RNA transcripts. For the first round of RT-PCR on the TCR CDR3, the HTBI primer set was used together with the Qiagen OneStep RT-PCR kit. A second multiplex PCR round built the libraries, followed by size selection and purification. The libraries were sequenced on an Illumina HiSeq2000 using paired-end 100 bp reads. Per the source publication's procedure: Raw data were processed with SOAPnuke, discarding reads with adapters, uncalled bases, mean Phred below 15, or no exact constant-primer or identifier match. COPE v1.2.5 was used to merge high-quality paired reads, and clonotypes were defined as unique nucleotide sequences. MiTCR v1.1 was used to align clonotypes to the IMGT TRBV, TRBD and TRBJ reference segments. Analysis was restricted to V-J combinations with a frequency above 0.0001, which covered roughly 99% of repertoires. The TCS score was defined as F50 (clonal expansion) divided by E x V (chaos), with BLOSUM62-based TCRdist calculated between CDR3 peptides within each V-J. Welch's t-statistics and random forest reduced 450 to 600 V-J features to 13, which were used in a naive Bayes classifier (R e1071). The public reads were reanalyzed by TCRdb: fastp trimming at Q25, MiXCR alignment, in-frame beta chains only. Rows are unified per CDR3 protein, each entry keeping the most common DNA and genes. The V and J calls and clone size are TCRdb's, not the authors'. The sample includes 400,000 or so distinct CDR3 sequences, with around 15% observed a single time. Around 28% of the sample belongs to the ten largest clones.

The investigation overall reported the following: In validation, progression to ophthalmopathy was predicted by the model with nearly 71% sensitivity and around 76% specificity, a median of 6.5 months before onset. Ophthalmopathy was separated from stable hyperthyroidism by a 13 V-J signature model, with over 85% sensitivity and about 81% specificity obtained in cross-validation and 80%/75% obtained in testing. Blood samples also contained most of the expanded thyroid clonotypes (frequency above 0.001), which suggests that blood repertoires may reflect thyroid immune responses. Sample size was not statistically predetermined, and investigators were not blinded to group allocation.

Concerning this clonotype itself: The target of this receptor is not known. An end of the junction does not agree with germline; a read error may underlie this.

From a lookup of the germline V gene, CDR1 and CDR2 are SNHLY and FYNNEI. The CDR3 starts with the cysteine, ends with the phenylalanine, and has 13 residues. The sequence is cut down to CDR3 DNA, 39 bases in frame from base 1. Ophthalmopathy patients had moderately to severely active disease, Clinical Activity Score of at least 3, NOSPECS grade of at least 4, and duration under 3 months. Exclusion was applied to patients with uncontrolled infections, other autoimmune diseases, pregnancy or lactation. Diagnoses were established on the basis of clinical symptoms, serum thyroxine and TRAb, thyroid ultrasound, and orbital computed tomography. Ficoll-Paque density gradient centrifugation was used to isolate PBMCs from about 9.4 ml of fresh peripheral blood. Trizol reagent was used to extract total RNA, and RNA quality was then checked on an Agilent 2100 Bioanalyzer.

The rearrangement joined TRBV2 to TRBJ1-6, with an unclear D gene assignment. The clonotype was recovered from a man in his fifties or sixties with Graves' ophthalmopathy. The sample consisted of blood. For the CDR3, the sequence is CASRHPYDSPLHF. The DNA sequence is as follows: TGTGCCAGCAGACATCCCTATGATTCACCCCTCCACTTT. With all but the CDR3 taken from the reference TRBV2 and TRBJ1-6 genes, the full variable domain is: EPEVTQTPSHQVTQMGQEVILRCVPISNHLYFYWYRQILGQKVEFLVSFYNNEISEKSEIFDDQFSVERPDGSNFTLKIRSTKLEDSAMYFCASRHPYDSPLHFGNGTRLTVT.